This TCR beta chain was profiled in a study of blood T cell repertoires in COVID-19. CDR3 length equals 15 residues. Trimming took 6 bases from V and 4 from J; bases not matched to a gene: 1. Germline V gene data show CDR1 as SNHLY and CDR2 as FYNNEI. As handled by the study authors: Cell counts per sample came from amplifying reference gene primers. Sequenced by immunoSEQ multiplex PCR; TCRdb stores in-frame clones only, minus some. The V and J calls and clone size were taken over from that table, and D and trimming were inferred from the DNA. The data show almost 250,000 clones, around 87% seen once. This clone was counted only a few times. Participants had their cohort set by participant-reported clinical history.

Input material: PBMCs or T cells enriched from blood (not recorded which). The TCR comes from a woman between 50 and 59 years old who had recovered from COVID-19. The chain carries TRBV2 and TRBJ2-2; 14 nucleotides match TRBD2. In DNA form, the CDR3 reads TGTGCCAGCAGAGGACTAGCGGGAGGCACCGGGGAGCTGTTTTTT. Protein product: CASRGLAGGTGELFF.